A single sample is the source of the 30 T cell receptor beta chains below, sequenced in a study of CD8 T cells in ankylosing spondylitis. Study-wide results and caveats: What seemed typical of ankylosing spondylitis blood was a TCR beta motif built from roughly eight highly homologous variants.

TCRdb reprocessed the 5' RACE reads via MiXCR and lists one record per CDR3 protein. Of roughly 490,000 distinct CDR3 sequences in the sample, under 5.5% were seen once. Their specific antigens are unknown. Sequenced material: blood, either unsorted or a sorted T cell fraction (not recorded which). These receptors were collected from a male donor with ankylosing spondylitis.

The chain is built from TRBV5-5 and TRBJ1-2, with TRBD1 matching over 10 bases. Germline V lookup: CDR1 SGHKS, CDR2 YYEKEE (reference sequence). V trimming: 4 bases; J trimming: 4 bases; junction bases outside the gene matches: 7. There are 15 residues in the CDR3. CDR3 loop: CASSLGQGKLYGYTF. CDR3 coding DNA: TGTGCCAGCAGCCTGGGACAGGGGAAGCTCTATGGCTACACCTTC. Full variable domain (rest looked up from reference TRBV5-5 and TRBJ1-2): DAGVTQSPTHLIKTRGQQVTLRCSPISGHKSVSWYQQVLGQGPQFIFQYYEKEERGRGNFPDRFSARQFPNYSSELNVNALLLGDSALYLCASSLGQGKLYGYTFGSGTRLTVV.

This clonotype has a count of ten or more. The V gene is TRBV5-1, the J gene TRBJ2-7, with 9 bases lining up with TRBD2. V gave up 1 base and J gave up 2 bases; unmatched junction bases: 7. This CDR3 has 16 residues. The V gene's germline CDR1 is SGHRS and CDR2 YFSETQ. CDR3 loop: CASSLTGLASAYEQYF. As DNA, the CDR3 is TGCGCCAGCAGCTTGACTGGACTAGCGAGCGCCTACGAGCAGTACTTC.

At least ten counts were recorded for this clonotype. The CDR3 protein is CSVPGQPEAFF. CDR3 DNA sequence: TGCAGCGTGCCAGGGCAGCCCGAAGCTTTCTTT. The J gene is TRBJ1-1, the V gene TRBV29-1, with D perhaps TRBD1 (5 bases). The CDR3 is 11 residues long. The ends were cut back, 6 bases at V and 8 bases at J, with 13 bases in the middle. CDR1 is SQVTM and CDR2 is ANQGSEA in the germline V gene.

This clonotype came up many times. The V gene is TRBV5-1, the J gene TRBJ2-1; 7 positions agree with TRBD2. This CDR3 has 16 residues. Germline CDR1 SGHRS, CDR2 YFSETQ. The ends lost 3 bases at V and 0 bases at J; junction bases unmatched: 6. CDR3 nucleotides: TGCGCCAGCAGCTACGGACTAGGGTACTCCTACAATGAGCAGTTCTTC. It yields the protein CASSYGLGYSYNEQFF.

Written as DNA, the CDR3 is TGCAGTGCTAGAGCGCCCGGCTCGTGGGATACGCAGTATTTT. Translated, it gives CSARAPGSWDTQYF. The chain carries TRBV20-1 and TRBJ2-3; D is uncertain. There are 14 residues in the CDR3. From germline, CDR1 is DFQATT and CDR2 SNEGSKA (reference sequence). V was pared by 1 base and J by 6 bases, with 14 bases between.

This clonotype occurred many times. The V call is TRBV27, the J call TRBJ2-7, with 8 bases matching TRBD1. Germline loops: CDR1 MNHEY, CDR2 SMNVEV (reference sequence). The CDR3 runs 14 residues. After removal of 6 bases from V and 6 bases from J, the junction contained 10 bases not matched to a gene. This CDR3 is CASRGRTGFGEQYF. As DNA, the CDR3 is TGTGCCAGCAGGGGGAGGACAGGGTTCGGCGAGCAGTACTTC.

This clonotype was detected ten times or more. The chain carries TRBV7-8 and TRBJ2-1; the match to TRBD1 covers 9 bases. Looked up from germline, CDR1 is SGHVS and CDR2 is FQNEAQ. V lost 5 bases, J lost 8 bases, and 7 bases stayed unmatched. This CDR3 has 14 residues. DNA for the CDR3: TGTGCCAGCAGCGTCCGGGACAGGGTCGATGAGCAGTTCTTC. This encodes CASSVRDRVDEQFF. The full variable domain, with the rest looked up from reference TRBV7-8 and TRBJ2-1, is GAGVSQSPRYKVAKRGQDVALRCDPISGHVSLFWYQQALGQGPEFLTYFQNEAQLDKSGLPSDRFFAERPEGSVSTLKIQRTQQEDSAVYLCASSVRDRVDEQFFGPGTRLTVL.

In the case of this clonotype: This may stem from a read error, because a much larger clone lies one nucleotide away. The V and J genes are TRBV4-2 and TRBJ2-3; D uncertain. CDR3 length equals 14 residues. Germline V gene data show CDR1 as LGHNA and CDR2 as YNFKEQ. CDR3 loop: CDSSQTGSEDTQYF. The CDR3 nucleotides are TGTGACAGCAGCCAAACTGGTTCGGAAGATACGCAGTATTTT.

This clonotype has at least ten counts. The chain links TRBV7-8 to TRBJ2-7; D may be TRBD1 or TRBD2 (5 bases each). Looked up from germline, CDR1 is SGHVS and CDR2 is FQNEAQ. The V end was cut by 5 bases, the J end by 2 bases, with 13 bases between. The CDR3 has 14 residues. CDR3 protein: CASSHAGAAYEQYF. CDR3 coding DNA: TGTGCCAGCAGCCATGCCGGGGCCGCCTACGAGCAGTACTTC.

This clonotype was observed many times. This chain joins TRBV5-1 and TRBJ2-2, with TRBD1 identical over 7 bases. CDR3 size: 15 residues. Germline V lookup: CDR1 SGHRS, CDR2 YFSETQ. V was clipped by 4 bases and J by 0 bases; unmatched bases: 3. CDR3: CASSRDRANTGELFF. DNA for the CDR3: TGCGCCAGCAGCCGGGACAGAGCGAACACCGGGGAGCTGTTTTTT.

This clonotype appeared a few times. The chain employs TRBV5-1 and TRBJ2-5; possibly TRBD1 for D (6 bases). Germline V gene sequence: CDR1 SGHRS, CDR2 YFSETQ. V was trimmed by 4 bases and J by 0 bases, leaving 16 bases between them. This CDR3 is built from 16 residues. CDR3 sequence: CASSPDATGNQETQYF. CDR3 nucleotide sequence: TGCGCCAGCAGCCCAGACGCGACAGGCAACCAAGAGACCCAGTACTTC.

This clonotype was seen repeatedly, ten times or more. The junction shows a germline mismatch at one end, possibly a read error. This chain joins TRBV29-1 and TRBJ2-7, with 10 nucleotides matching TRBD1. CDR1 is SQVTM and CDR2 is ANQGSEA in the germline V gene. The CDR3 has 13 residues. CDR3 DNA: TGCAGCGTTGAAAGGTTGGGACAGGGGAGTATGGACTTC. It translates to CSVERLGQGSMDF.

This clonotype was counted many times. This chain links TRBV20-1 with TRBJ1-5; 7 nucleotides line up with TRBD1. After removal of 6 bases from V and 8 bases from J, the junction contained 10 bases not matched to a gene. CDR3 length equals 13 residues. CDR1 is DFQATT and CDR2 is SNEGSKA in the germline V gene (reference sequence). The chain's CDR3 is CSARDSSIEPQHF. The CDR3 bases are TGCAGTGCCCGGGACAGTAGTATCGAGCCCCAGCATTTT.

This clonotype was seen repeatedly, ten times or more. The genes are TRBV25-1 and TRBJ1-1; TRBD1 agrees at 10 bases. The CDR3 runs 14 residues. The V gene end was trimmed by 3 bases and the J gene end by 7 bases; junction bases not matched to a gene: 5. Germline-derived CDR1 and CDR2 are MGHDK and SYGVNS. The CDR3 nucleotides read TGTGCCAGCAGTGAGGCCCGGGACAGGGGTGAAGCTTTCTTT. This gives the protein CASSEARDRGEAFF.

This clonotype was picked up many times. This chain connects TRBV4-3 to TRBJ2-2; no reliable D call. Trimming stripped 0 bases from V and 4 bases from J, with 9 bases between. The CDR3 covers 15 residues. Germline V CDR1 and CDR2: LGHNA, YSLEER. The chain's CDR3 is CASSQDLGITGELFF. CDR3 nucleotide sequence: TGCGCCAGCAGCCAAGATCTTGGGATCACCGGGGAGCTGTTTTTT.

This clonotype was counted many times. The CDR3 coding sequence is TGCGCCAGCAGCTTGGGACTCGTCGACTACGAGCAGTACTTC. It translates to CASSLGLVDYEQYF. The chain combines TRBV5-1 with TRBJ2-7; D is undetermined. The CDR3 is 14 residues long. Germline V lookup: CDR1 SGHRS, CDR2 YFSETQ. The V gene lost 0 bases and the J gene lost 3 bases, with 10 bases spanning the gap.

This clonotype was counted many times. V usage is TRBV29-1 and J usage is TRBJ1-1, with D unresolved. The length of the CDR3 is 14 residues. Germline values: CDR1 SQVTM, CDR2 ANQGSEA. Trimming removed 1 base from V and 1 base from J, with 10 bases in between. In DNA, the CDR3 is TGCAGCGTTGAAGGACTCATTGCGAACACTGAAGCTTTCTTT. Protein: CSVEGLIANTEAFF.

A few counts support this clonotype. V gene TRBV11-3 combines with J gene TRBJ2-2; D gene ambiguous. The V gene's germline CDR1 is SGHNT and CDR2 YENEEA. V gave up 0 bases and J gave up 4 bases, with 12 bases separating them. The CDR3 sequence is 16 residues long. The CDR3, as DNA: TGTGCCAGCAGCTTAGATATGGGCTTCGGCACCGGGGAGCTGTTTTTT. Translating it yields CASSLDMGFGTGELFF. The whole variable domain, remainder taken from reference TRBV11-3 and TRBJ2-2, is EAGVVQSPRYKIIEKKQPVAFWCNPISGHNTLYWYLQNLGQGPELLIRYENEEAVDDSQLPKDRFSAERLKGVDSTLKIQPAELGDSAVYLCASSLDMGFGTGELFFGEGSRLTVL.

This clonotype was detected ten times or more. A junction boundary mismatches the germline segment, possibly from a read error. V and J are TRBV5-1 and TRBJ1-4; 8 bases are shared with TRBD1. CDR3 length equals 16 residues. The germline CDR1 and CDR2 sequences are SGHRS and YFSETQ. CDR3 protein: CASSLDRAATNEKLFF. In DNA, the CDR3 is TGCGCCAGCAGTTTGGACAGGGCAGCAACTAATGAAAAACTGTTTTTT. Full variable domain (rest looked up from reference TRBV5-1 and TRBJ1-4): KAGVTQTPRYLIKTRGQQVTLSCSPISGHRSVSWYQQTPGQGLQFLFEYFSETQRNKGNFPGRFSGRQFSNSRSEMNVSTLELGDSALYLCASSLDRAATNEKLFFGSGTQLSVL.

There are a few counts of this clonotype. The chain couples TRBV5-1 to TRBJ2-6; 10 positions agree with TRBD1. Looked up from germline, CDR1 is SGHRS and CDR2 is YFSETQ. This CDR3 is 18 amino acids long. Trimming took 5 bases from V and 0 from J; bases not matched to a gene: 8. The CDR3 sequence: CASRLPGQGPSGANVLTF. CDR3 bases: TGCGCCAGCAGATTACCGGGACAGGGGCCCTCTGGGGCCAACGTCCTGACTTTC.

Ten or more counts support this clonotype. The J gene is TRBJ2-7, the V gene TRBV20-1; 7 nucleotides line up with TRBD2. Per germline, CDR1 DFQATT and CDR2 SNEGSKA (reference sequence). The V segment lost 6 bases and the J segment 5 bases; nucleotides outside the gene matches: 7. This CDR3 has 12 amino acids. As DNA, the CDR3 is TGCAGTGCCCGGGGGAGGGTTCACGAGCAGTACTTC. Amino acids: CSARGRVHEQYF.

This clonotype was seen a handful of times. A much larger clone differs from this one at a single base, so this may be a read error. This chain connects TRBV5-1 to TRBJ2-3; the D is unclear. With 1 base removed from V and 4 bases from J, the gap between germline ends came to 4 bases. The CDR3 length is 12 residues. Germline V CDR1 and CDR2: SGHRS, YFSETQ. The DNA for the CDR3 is TGCGCCAGCAGCTTGTTTGCAGATACGCAGTATTTT. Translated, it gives CASSLFADTQYF.

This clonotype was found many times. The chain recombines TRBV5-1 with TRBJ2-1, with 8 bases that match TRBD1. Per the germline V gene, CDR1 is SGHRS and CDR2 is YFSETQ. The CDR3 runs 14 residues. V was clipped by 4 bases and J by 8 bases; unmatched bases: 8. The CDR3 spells CASSPDRVNDEQFF. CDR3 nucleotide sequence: TGCGCCAGCAGCCCGGACAGGGTTAACGATGAGCAGTTCTTC.

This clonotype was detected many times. The CDR3 here is CSASDGTGKYNEQFF. As DNA, the CDR3 is TGCAGTGCGTCGGACGGGACAGGGAAATACAATGAGCAGTTCTTC. The chain combines TRBV20-1 with TRBJ2-1; 9 bases line up with TRBD1. This CDR3 contains 15 residues. V trimming: 6 bases; J trimming: 4 bases; junction bases outside the gene matches: 10. Germline CDR1 is DFQATT and CDR2 is SNEGSKA (reference sequence).

The CDR3 DNA reads as TGCGCCAGCAGCTCTCTCGGACAGGGCAACAACTATGGCTACACCTTC. Protein product: CASSSLGQGNNYGYTF. This chain uses TRBV5-1 with TRBJ1-2, with 8 bases identical to TRBD1. Looked up from germline, CDR1 is SGHRS and CDR2 is YFSETQ. The CDR3 extends over 16 amino acids. The trim removed 3 bases at V and 2 bases at J, leaving 9 bases unmatched.

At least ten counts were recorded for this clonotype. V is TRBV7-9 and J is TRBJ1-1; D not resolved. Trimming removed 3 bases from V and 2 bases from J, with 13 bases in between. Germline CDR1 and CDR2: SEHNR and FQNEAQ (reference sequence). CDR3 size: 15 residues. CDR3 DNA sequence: TGTGCCAGCAGCTTCGTCGCAGGAGTAAACACTGAAGCTTTCTTT. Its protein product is CASSFVAGVNTEAFF. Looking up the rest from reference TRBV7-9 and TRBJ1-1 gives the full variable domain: DTGVSQNPRHKITKRGQNVTFRCDPISEHNRLYWYRQTLGQGPEFLTYFQNEAQLEKSRLLSDRFSAERPKGSFSTLEIQRTEQGDSAMYLCASSFVAGVNTEAFFGQGTRLTVV.

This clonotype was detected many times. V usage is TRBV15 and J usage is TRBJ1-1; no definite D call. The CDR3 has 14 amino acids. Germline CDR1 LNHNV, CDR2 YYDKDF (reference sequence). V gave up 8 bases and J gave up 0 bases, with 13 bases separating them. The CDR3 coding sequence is TGTGCCACCGGTCAGGACGGAATGAACACTGAAGCTTTCTTT. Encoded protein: CATGQDGMNTEAFF.

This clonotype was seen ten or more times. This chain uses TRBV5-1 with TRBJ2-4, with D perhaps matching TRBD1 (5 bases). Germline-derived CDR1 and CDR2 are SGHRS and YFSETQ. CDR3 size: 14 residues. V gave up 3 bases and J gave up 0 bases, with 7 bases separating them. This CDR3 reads CASSSTVAKNIQYF. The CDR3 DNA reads TGCGCCAGCAGCTCGACAGTAGCCAAAAACATTCAGTACTTC.

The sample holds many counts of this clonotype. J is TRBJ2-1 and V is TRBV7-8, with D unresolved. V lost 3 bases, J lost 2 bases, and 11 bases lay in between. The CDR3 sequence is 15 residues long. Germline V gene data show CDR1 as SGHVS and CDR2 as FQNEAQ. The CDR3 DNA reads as TGTGCCAGCAGCTTTCTCCTTGGGACCTACAATGAGCAGTTCTTC. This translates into CASSFLLGTYNEQFF.

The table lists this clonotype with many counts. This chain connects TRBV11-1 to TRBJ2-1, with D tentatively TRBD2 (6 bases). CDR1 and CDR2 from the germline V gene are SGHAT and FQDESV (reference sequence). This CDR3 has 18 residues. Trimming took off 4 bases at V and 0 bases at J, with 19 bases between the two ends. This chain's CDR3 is CASSSPLRGEVSYNEQFF. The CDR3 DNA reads TGTGCCAGCAGCTCCCCGTTGCGGGGAGAAGTCTCCTACAATGAGCAGTTCTTC.